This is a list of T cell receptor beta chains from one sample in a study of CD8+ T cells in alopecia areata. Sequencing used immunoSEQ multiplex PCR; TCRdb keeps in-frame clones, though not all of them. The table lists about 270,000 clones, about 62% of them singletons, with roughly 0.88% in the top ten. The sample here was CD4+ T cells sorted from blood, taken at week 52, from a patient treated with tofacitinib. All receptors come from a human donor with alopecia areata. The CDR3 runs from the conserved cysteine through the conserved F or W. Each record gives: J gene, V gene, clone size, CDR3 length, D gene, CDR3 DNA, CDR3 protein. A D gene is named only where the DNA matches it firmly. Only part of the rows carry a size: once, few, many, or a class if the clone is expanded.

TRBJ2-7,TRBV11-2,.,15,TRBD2,TGTGCCAGCAGCTTGGGACTAGCGGACTCCTACGAGCAGTACTTC,CASSLGLADSYEQYF
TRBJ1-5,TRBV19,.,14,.,TGTGCCAGCCAGACAGGACAATTCAATCAGCCCCAGCATTTT,CASQTGQFNQPQHF
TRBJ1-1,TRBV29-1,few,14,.,TGCAGCGTCTGTCCCAGGAACACGAACACTGAAGCTTTCTTT,CSVCPRNTNTEAFF
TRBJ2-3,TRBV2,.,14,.,TGTGCCAGCAGGCTACAGCGGAACACAGATACGCAGTATTTT,CASRLQRNTDTQYF
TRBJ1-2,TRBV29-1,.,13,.,TGCAGCGTTACCAGGACAGCTACCTATGGCTACACCTTC,CSVTRTATYGYTF
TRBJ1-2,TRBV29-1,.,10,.,TGCAGCGTTGCGCGGGAAGGCTACACCTTC,CSVAREGYTF
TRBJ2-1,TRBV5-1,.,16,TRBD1,TGCGCCAGCAGCCCACGGGACAGGAGGACCTACAATGAGCAGTTCTTC,CASSPRDRRTYNEQFF
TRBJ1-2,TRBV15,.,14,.,TGTGCCACCAGCAGAGATCAACTGAACTATGGCTACACCTTC,CATSRDQLNYGYTF
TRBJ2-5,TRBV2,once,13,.,TGTGCCAGCTTAGGAACTAGGAAAGAGACCCAGTACTTC,CASLGTRKETQYF
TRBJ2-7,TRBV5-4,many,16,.,TGTGCCAGCAGCTTGGTAGCGGCGGGGGCGCCCTACGAGCAGTACTTC,CASSLVAAGAPYEQYF
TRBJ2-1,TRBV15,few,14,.,TGTGCCACCAGCAGAGGGGACATGGGCAATGAGCAGTTCTTC,CATSRGDMGNEQFF
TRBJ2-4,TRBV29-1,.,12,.,TGCAGCCCTAGGGGGGTTGGGAGCATTCAGTACTTC,CSPRGVGSIQYF
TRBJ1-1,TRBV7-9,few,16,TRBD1,TGTGCCAGCAGCTCCCCCGGGGGACAGCCGAACACTGAAGCTTTCTTT,CASSSPGGQPNTEAFF
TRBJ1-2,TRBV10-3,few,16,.,TGTGCCATCAGCCCGGCTGGAGAGTTTTCTCACTATGGCTACACCTTC,CAISPAGEFSHYGYTF
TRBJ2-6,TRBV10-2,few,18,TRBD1,TGCGCCAGCAGTGCGGGGACAGGGGGCCTCTCTGGGGCCAACGTCCTGACTTTC,CASSAGTGGLSGANVLTF
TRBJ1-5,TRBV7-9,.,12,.,TGTGCCAGCAGCTTTTCGGATCAGCCCCAGCATTTT,CASSFSDQPQHF
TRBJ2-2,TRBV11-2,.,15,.,TGTGCCAGCAGCTCTCGCCGCGGGAACACCGGGGAGCTGTTTTTT,CASSSRRGNTGELFF
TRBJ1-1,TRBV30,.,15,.,TGTGCCTGGAGTGTACTCCGGGGAATGAACACTGAAGCTTTCTTT,CAWSVLRGMNTEAFF
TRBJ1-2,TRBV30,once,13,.,TGTGCCTGGAGTGTTCACAGGGTATCAGGCTACACCTTC,CAWSVHRVSGYTF
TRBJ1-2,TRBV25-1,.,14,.,TGTGCCAGCAGTGAAAGGGCCTCCTTTGGTGGCTACACCTTC,CASSERASFGGYTF
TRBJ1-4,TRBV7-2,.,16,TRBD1,TGTGCCAGCAGCTTAGATCCCGACAGGGGGGGAGAAAAACTGTTTTTT,CASSLDPDRGGEKLFF
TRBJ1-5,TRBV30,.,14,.,TGTGCCTGGAACCTTCAGGGAGGGAGTCAGCCCCAGCATTTT,CAWNLQGGSQPQHF
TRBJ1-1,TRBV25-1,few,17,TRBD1,TGTGCCAGCAGTGAGCAAACAGGGGGTGTCATGAACACTGAAGCTTTCTTT,CASSEQTGGVMNTEAFF
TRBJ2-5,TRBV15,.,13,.,TGTGCCACCGTAAGGGGATACCAAGAGACCCAGTACTTC,CATVRGYQETQYF
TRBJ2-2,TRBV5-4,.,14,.,TGTGCCAGCAGCTTAGGGCCCTATTCCGGGGAGCTGTTTTTT,CASSLGPYSGELFF
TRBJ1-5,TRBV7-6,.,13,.,TGTGCCAGCAGCTCGGACAGCAATCAGCCCCAGCATTTT,CASSSDSNQPQHF
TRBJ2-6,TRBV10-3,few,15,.,TGTGCCATCAGTGAGTCTAAGCGAGGGGCCAACGTCCTGACTTTC,CAISESKRGANVLTF
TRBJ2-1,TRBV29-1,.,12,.,TGCAGCGTTTCGGGGACTCGCCGCGAGCAGTTCTTC,CSVSGTRREQFF
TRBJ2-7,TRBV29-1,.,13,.,TGCAGCGTCCAGGGCCGGGTTACATACGAGCAGTACTTC,CSVQGRVTYEQYF
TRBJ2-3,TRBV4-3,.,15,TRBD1,TGCGCGAGCAGCCTCGGACAGGTCGGCACAGATACGCAGTATTTT,CASSLGQVGTDTQYF
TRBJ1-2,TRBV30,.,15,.,TGTGCCTGGAGTCCGTGGGCGCGTATGGACTATGGCTACACCTTC,CAWSPWARMDYGYTF
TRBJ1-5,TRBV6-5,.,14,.,TGTGCCAGCAGTTACTCGACGGCGGGTCAGCCCCAGCATTTT,CASSYSTAGQPQHF
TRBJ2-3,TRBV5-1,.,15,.,TGCGCCAGCAGCCCGGGACTTTCGGAGGCAGATACGCAGTATTTT,CASSPGLSEADTQYF
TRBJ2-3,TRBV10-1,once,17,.,TGCGCCAGCCGGGGGCTTCGAAGGGAGGAAAGCACAGATACGCAGTATTTT,CASRGLRREESTDTQYF
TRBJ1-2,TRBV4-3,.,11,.,TGCGCCAGCAGCCAAGGGCCTCGCTACACCTTC,CASSQGPRYTF
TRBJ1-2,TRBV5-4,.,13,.,TGTGCCAGCAGCTTCAACAGGGAACTTAGCTACACCTTC,CASSFNRELSYTF
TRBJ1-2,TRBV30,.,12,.,TGTGCCTCTATGGTCCTTCCCGAGGGCTACACCTTC,CASMVLPEGYTF
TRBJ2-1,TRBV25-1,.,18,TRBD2,TGTGCCAGCAGTGACCCCCTAGCGGGGGGAAGCTCCTACAATGAGCAGTTCTTC,CASSDPLAGGSSYNEQFF
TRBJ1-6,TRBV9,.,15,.,TGTGCCAGCAGCACGGACGTCACCTATAATTCACCCCTCCACTTT,CASSTDVTYNSPLHF
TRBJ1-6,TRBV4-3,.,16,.,TGCGCCAGCAGCCAAGATCTGAGACTCTCGAATTCACCCCTCCACTTT,CASSQDLRLSNSPLHF
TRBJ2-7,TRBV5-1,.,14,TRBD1,TGCGCCAGCAGCTTGGGACAGGGGGCCTACGAGCAGTACTTC,CASSLGQGAYEQYF
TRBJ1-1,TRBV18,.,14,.,TGTGCCAGCTCTGTGGGGCGAGGGAACACTGAAGCTTTCTTT,CASSVGRGNTEAFF
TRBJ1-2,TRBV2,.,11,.,TGTGCCAGCAGTGGCAACTATGGCTACACCTTC,CASSGNYGYTF
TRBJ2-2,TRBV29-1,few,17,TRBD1,TGCAGCGTTGAAAGACCCGGGACAGGCCGACGTACCGGGGAGCTGTTTTTT,CSVERPGTGRRTGELFF
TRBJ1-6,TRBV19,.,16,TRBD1,TGTGCCAGTAGTTTACAACAGGGGGCCCTTAATTCACCCCTCCACTTT,CASSLQQGALNSPLHF
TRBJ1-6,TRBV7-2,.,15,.,TGTGCCAGCAGCTTAGGGACGGCCTCCAATTCACCCCTCCACTTT,CASSLGTASNSPLHF
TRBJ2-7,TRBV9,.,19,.,TGTGCCAGCAGCGTAGGCCCCGGGCATATTGGGACGGACTCCTACGAGCAGTACTTC,CASSVGPGHIGTDSYEQYF
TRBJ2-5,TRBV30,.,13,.,TGTGCCTGGAGTGTATGGGGGCCGGAGACCCAGTACTTC,CAWSVWGPETQYF
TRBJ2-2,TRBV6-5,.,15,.,TGTGCCAGCAGTTGGAACAGGGTGGGGATCGGGGAGCTGTTTTTT,CASSWNRVGIGELFF